Listed below are T cell receptor beta chains from one sample, sequenced in a study of blood T cell repertoires in COVID-19. Assay: immunoSEQ multiplex PCR; the TCRdb copy retains only in-frame clones and omits some. The table has some 200,000 clones, just under 90% seen once; the top ten hold just under 0.9%. Sample: peripheral blood. The receptor source for this set is a woman aged 18-35 years who had recovered from COVID-19. Both conserved end residues are part of each CDR3. The order of the fields is D gene, J gene, clone size, V gene, CDR3 protein, CDR3 DNA. A D gene is named only where the DNA matches it firmly. The listing skips clone size in some rows; elsewhere it reads once, few, many or a size class.

>-|TRBJ2-6|-|TRBV20-1
CSASGAISGANVLTF
TGCAGTGCTAGTGGGGCCATCTCTGGGGCCAACGTCCTGACTTTC
>-|TRBJ1-3|-|TRBV29-1
CSVEGPGSGNTIYF
TGCAGCGTTGAAGGACCAGGTTCTGGAAACACCATATATTTT
>-|TRBJ2-1|-|TRBV6-5
CASSPTGNSYNEQFF
TGTGCCAGCAGTCCCACAGGGAACTCCTACAATGAGCAGTTCTTC
>TRBD2|TRBJ2-3|-|TRBV7-2
CASSSGGTPDTQYF
TGTGCCAGCAGCTCGGGGGGGACCCCAGATACGCAGTATTTT
>-|TRBJ1-4|-|TRBV7-2
CASSSYRPLREKLFF
TGTGCCAGCAGCTCGTACAGGCCGTTGCGGGAAAAACTGTTTTTT
>-|TRBJ1-4|-|TRBV5-1
CASSFIGGDPGDEKLFF
TGTGCCAGCAGCTTTATTGGAGGGGACCCGGGGGATGAAAAACTGTTTTTT
>-|TRBJ1-2|-|TRBV5-1
CASSTQTANYGYTF
TGCGCCAGCAGCACACAGACAGCTAACTATGGCTACACCTTC
>-|TRBJ2-7|-|TRBV6-2/TRBV6-3
CASSSGGNSYEQYF
TGTGCCAGCAGTTCCGGCGGGAACTCCTACGAGCAGTACTTC
>TRBD1|TRBJ2-2|-|TRBV27
CASSSRDRVLDGELFF
TGTGCCAGCAGTAGCCGGGACAGGGTTCTTGACGGGGAGCTGTTTTTT
>-|TRBJ1-2|once|TRBV6-5
CASSYSTRQPYGYTF
TGTGCCAGCAGTTACTCCACGCGACAGCCCTATGGCTACACCTTC
>TRBD1|TRBJ1-1|-|TRBV5-6
CASRQGAWTEAFF
TGTGCCAGCAGACAGGGGGCATGGACTGAAGCTTTCTTT
>TRBD1|TRBJ2-1|-|TRBV7-2
CASGDSYNEQFF
TGTGCCAGCGGGGACAGCTACAATGAGCAGTTCTTC
>-|TRBJ2-1|-|TRBV6-6
CASSYQINEQFF
TGTGCCAGCAGTTACCAGATTAATGAGCAGTTCTTC
>-|TRBJ1-2|-|TRBV12-3/TRBV12-4
CASSLAPLEGYTF
TGTGCCAGCAGTTTAGCCCCCCTGGAGGGCTACACCTTC
>TRBD1|TRBJ1-2|-|TRBV7-6
CASSPLLDRENGYTF
TGTGCCAGCAGCCCTCTATTAGACAGGGAGAACGGCTACACCTTC
>TRBD1|TRBJ2-1|-|TRBV19
CASSGTGSYNEQFF
TGTGCCAGTAGTGGGACAGGGTCCTACAATGAGCAGTTCTTC
>TRBD2|TRBJ2-1|-|TRBV6-2/TRBV6-3
CASSRLAQYNEQFF
TGTGCCAGCAGCCGACTAGCCCAATACAATGAGCAGTTCTTC
>TRBD2|TRBJ2-1|-|TRBV29-1
CSVDPRGGFF
TGCAGCGTTGACCCCCGGGGGGGGTTCTTC
>-|TRBJ2-3|-|TRBV9
CASSLEGVIYTDTQYF
TGTGCCAGCAGCCTCGAGGGGGTCATTTACACAGATACGCAGTATTTT
>TRBD1|TRBJ1-4|-|TRBV4-1
CASSQSPGQGSTNEKLFF
TGCGCCAGCAGCCAATCTCCGGGACAGGGAAGTACTAATGAAAAACTGTTTTTT
>-|TRBJ2-1|-|TRBV7-2
CASSLGLGSYNEQFF
TGTGCCAGCAGCTTAGGACTCGGGAGTTACAATGAGCAGTTCTTC
>-|TRBJ1-6|-|TRBV6-2/TRBV6-3
CASSFSVEPRIYNSPLHF
TGTGCCAGCAGCTTTTCTGTGGAGCCCCGCATCTATAATTCACCCCTCCACTTT
>-|TRBJ2-1|few|TRBV6-5
CASSYSAGLYNEQFF
TGTGCCAGCAGTTACTCAGCCGGACTATACAATGAGCAGTTCTTC
>-|TRBJ2-2|-|TRBV7-3
CASSFSSGELFF
TGTGCCAGCAGCTTCTCGTCCGGGGAGCTGTTTTTT
>TRBD1|TRBJ2-3|-|TRBV7-9
CASSLGYRGLVDTQYF
TGTGCCAGCAGCTTAGGTTACAGGGGTTTAGTAGATACGCAGTATTTT
>-|TRBJ1-2|-|TRBV29-1
CSVRVDYGYTF
TGCAGCGTTCGGGTTGACTATGGCTACACCTTC